The 4 T cell receptor beta chains below come from one sample, sequenced in a study of blood T cells in healthy people across ages (dated by TCRdb to between 2015 and 2016). The receptor library was made with 5' RACE. The sequencing machine was an Illumina HiSeq 2500. A second PCR of 7 to 11 cycles was performed with a sample-barcoded 5' primer and a J-beta primer mix. TCRdb trimmed public reads at Q25 via fastp, called clones via MiXCR and kept in-frame beta chains. Rows with a matching CDR3 protein are joined into one entry that keeps the most common DNA and genes. The sample table contains roughly 800,000 distinct CDR3 sequences; only one count was recorded for around 25% of them. The top ten clones comprise 2.5% to 3.5% of the sample. The same specimen was also included in a second study, on T cells of mothers and their children.

The sample taken for sequencing was blood. Receptor source: a boy younger than 18 in good health.

This clonotype has more than one count but fewer than ten. The V call is TRBV29-1, the J call TRBJ2-2; 10 nucleotides match TRBD2. CDR1 and CDR2 (germline): SQVTM, ANQGSEA. This CDR3 has 14 residues. J was trimmed by 6 bases and V by 6 bases; bases with no gene match: 7. In DNA form, the CDR3 reads TGCAGCGTGGCGGAAGCGGGAGGGCCCGGGGAGCTGTTTTTT. It yields the protein CSVAEAGGPGELFF.

There are a few counts of this clonotype. This chain uses TRBV6-1 with TRBJ2-7; the D is unclear. The CDR3 has 10 amino acids. Germline CDR1 MNHNS, CDR2 SASEGT. Trimming took off 7 bases at V and 3 bases at J, with 4 bases between the two ends. This CDR3 reads CASTGYEQYF. The CDR3 region has the DNA TGTGCCAGCACCGGCTACGAGCAGTACTTC.

V is TRBV6-1 and J is TRBJ2-1; 10 positions agree with TRBD2. The junction had 14 bases not matched to a gene; V was cut back by 6 bases and J by 9 bases. This CDR3 contains 16 residues. Germline loops: CDR1 MNHNS, CDR2 SASEGT. CDR3 bases: TGTGCCAGCAGGGATATAGCGGGGGGCCCCGTTTTTGAGCAGTTCTTC. Protein product: CASRDIAGGPVFEQFF.

This clonotype came up a few times. This chain connects TRBV7-9 to TRBJ2-5; D may be TRBD1 (6 bases). Near its end, the DNA agrees better with TRBJ2-1, so the J call may be wrong. Per the germline V gene, CDR1 is SEHNR and CDR2 is FQNEAQ (reference sequence). The CDR3 covers 14 residues. The CDR3, as DNA: TGTGCCAGCAGCTTAGCGGCAGGGGTTCCCAGGCAGTTCTTC. It codes for CASSLAAGVPRQFF.